These T cell receptor beta chains were read from a single sample in a study of blood T cell repertoires in COVID-19. Generated by immunoSEQ multiplex PCR, the TCRdb table keeps only in-frame clones and is missing some. The data contain 200,000 to 300,000 clones, roughly four fifths of them seen just once; the ten biggest clones take up about 4%. The sequenced sample was peripheral blood. The receptors shown here come from a man aged 45 to 65 with acute or convalescent COVID-19. CDR3s include the opening cysteine and the closing phenylalanine or tryptophan. A D gene is named only where the DNA matches it firmly.

J,V,D,CDR3,DNA
TRBJ2-1,TRBV28,TRBD2,CASSFRDYYNEQFF,TGTGCCAGCAGTTTTCGGGACTACTACAATGAGCAGTTCTTC
TRBJ2-7,TRBV18,.,CASSPPMAGEQYF,TGTGCCAGCTCACCACCGATGGCGGGGGAGCAGTACTTC
TRBJ1-2,TRBV24-1,.,CATSHSGSQGYTF,TGTGCCACCAGCCATTCAGGGTCTCAGGGCTACACCTTC
TRBJ1-6,TRBV9,TRBD1,CASSVRDRGNSPLHF,TGTGCCAGCAGCGTCCGGGACAGGGGTAATTCACCCCTCCACTTT
TRBJ2-6,TRBV19,.,CASTRGVSGANVLTF,TGTGCCAGTACCCGCGGGGTGTCAGGGGCCAACGTCCTGACTTTC
TRBJ1-4,TRBV6-5,.,CASSQGATNEKLFF,TGTGCCAGCAGCCAGGGTGCAACTAATGAAAAACTGTTTTTT
TRBJ1-4,TRBV6-1,.,CASSETALRELFF,TGTGCCAGCAGTGAAACCGCACTGAGAGAACTGTTTTTT
TRBJ1-1,TRBV20-1,TRBD1,CSASTWDRGNTEAFF,TGCAGTGCTAGTACCTGGGACAGGGGGAATACTGAAGCTTTCTTT
TRBJ1-2,TRBV30,.,CAWRSTAYYGYTF,TGTGCCTGGAGATCGACAGCCTACTATGGCTACACCTTC
TRBJ2-1,TRBV25-1,TRBD2,CASSDGGSSYNEQFF,TGTGCCAGCAGTGATGGCGGGAGTTCCTACAATGAGCAGTTCTTC